This is a list of T cell receptor beta chains from one sample in a study of post-analysis software for immune sequencing data. In TCRdb, the PCR reads were re-called with MiXCR into one record per CDR3 protein. Of about 680,000 distinct CDR3 sequences listed, approximately 60% were seen once; the top ten hold 11%. The specimen sequenced was blood. All receptors derive from a girl aged 2 to 9 with multiple sclerosis. Both conserved end residues are part of each CDR3. The order of the fields is J gene, V gene, D gene, CDR3 DNA, CDR3 protein. The D gene is left open where the match is weak.

TRBJ2-3	TRBV7-9	TRBD2	TGTGCCAGCAGCTTAGGCCTGACTAGCGGGAGAGGGAGCGCAGATACGCAGTATTTT	CASSLGLTSGRGSADTQYF
TRBJ2-5	TRBV20-1	TRBD2	TGCAGTGCTAGAGAATCCAGCGGGAGAGCTGAGACCCAGTACTTC	CSARESSGRAETQYF
TRBJ2-1	TRBV4-2	NA	TGTGCCAGCAGCCAAGATACGGAGTGGAATGAGCAGTTCTTC	CASSQDTEWNEQFF
TRBJ2-1	TRBV20-1	NA	TGCAGTGCTAGGAGGACAGATTACAATGAGCAGTTCTTC	CSARRTDYNEQFF
TRBJ2-6	TRBV7-2	NA	TGTGCCAGCAGCTTAATCACAGGTCTTGGCTCTGGGGCCAACGTCCTGACTTTC	CASSLITGLGSGANVLTF
TRBJ2-1	TRBV19	TRBD1	TGTGCCAGTAGCACAGGGGGGTATGAGCAGTTCTTC	CASSTGGYEQFF
TRBJ2-1	TRBV29-1	NA	TGCAGCGTTGAAGATCGTATGGGCGGGCGATACAATGAGCAGTTCTTC	CSVEDRMGGRYNEQFF
TRBJ1-5	TRBV6-6	NA	TGTGCCAGCAGTCCCTACGGACAAATTAATCAGCCCCAGCATTTT	CASSPYGQINQPQHF
TRBJ2-7	TRBV3-1	NA	TGTGCCAGCAGCCAGGCGGGCGTCCCCAACGAGCAGTACTTC	CASSQAGVPNEQYF
TRBJ2-7	TRBV7-9	NA	TGTGCCAGCAGCTTCTCGACGTACCCCTACGAGCAGTACTTC	CASSFSTYPYEQYF
TRBJ2-5	TRBV5-5	NA	TGTGCCAGCAGCCCCCAGTGGACCCAAGAGACCCAGTACTTC	CASSPQWTQETQYF
TRBJ2-1	TRBV7-9	TRBD2	TGTGCCAGCAGCTTAGCTCTAGCGGGGGAGAGCTCCTACAATGAGCAGTTCTTC	CASSLALAGESSYNEQFF